Following are 18 T cell receptor beta chains from one sample sequenced in a study of blood T cell dynamics during melanoma immunotherapy. The time point here: pre-treatment baseline. Sequencing was performed with immunoSEQ multiplex PCR; in TCRdb, only in-frame clones are kept and a portion is missing. The sample lists 15,000 to 20,000 clones; approximately 89% were seen once. Here the sequenced sample was blood, taken from a patient treated with checkpoint blockade. All receptors derive from a human donor with melanoma.

The genes are TRBV28 and TRBJ2-7; D gene uncertain. Trimming took 4 bases from V and 7 from J, leaving 8 bases between them. Germline CDR1 MDHEN, CDR2 SYDVKM. The CDR3 has 11 amino acids. The CDR3 protein is CASSSLGEQYF. In nucleotides, the CDR3 is TGTGCCAGCAGTTCCTTAGGGGAGCAGTACTTC.

The chain combines TRBV15 with TRBJ2-5, with D perhaps matching TRBD1 or TRBD2 (7 bases each). V was pared by 4 bases and J by 2 bases, with 14 bases between. The germline gives CDR1 LNHNV, CDR2 YYDKDF (reference sequence). There are 15 residues in the CDR3. CDR3 region: CATSTQGGVQETQYF. The CDR3 region has the DNA TGTGCCACCAGCACCCAGGGGGGGGTACAAGAGACCCAGTACTTC.

The chain joins TRBV9 to TRBJ2-1; D not resolved. The CDR3 runs to 13 residues. V dropped 0 bases and J dropped 6 bases, with 7 bases sitting between them. Germline V gene sequence: CDR1 SGDLS, CDR2 YYNGEE. CDR3 nucleotides: TGTGCCAGCAGCGTAGAGATGGGCAATGAGCAGTTCTTC. Translating it yields CASSVEMGNEQFF.

V gene TRBV19 combines with J gene TRBJ1-3, with D hard to call. V was pared by 7 bases and J by 5 bases, with 15 bases between. Germline V gene data show CDR1 as LNHDA and CDR2 as SQIVND (reference sequence). The CDR3 extends over 14 amino acids. The CDR3: CASKRGGNRNTIYF. CDR3 nucleotides: TGTGCCAGTAAAAGAGGAGGGAACCGAAACACCATATATTTT.

This sequence joins TRBV28 and TRBJ2-7; maybe TRBD2 (6 bases). CDR1 and CDR2 (germline): MDHEN, SYDVKM. CDR3 length: 13 residues. Trimming removed 6 bases at V and 2 bases at J, with 11 bases between. DNA for the CDR3: TGTGCCAGCAGCCTTTCGGGGGCCTACGAGCAGTACTTC. This gives the protein CASSLSGAYEQYF.

The chain joins TRBV7-6 to TRBJ2-7, with D unclear. The germline V gene encodes CDR1 SGHVS and CDR2 FNYEAQ. This CDR3 has 15 amino acids. V was shortened by 2 bases and J by 2 bases, with 13 bases between the two germline ends. The CDR3 sequence is CASSLFADKTYEQYF. Here the CDR3 DNA reads TGTGCCAGCAGCTTATTTGCTGACAAGACCTACGAGCAGTACTTC.

This chain uses TRBV28 with TRBJ1-3, with D perhaps matching TRBD1 (5 bases). The CDR3 runs 15 residues. V dropped 8 bases and J dropped 0 bases, with 14 bases sitting between them. Germline lookup yields CDR1 MDHEN and CDR2 SYDVKM. Written as DNA, the CDR3 is TGTGCCAGCTCAGTTGGGGGTAACTCTGGAAACACCATATATTTT. It is translated as CASSVGGNSGNTIYF.

This chain uses TRBV7-2 with TRBJ1-2; D is unclear. Trimming took 4 bases from V and 3 from J, leaving 6 bases between them. CDR3 size: 12 residues. Per the germline V gene, CDR1 is SGHTA and CDR2 is FQGNSA. Written as DNA, the CDR3 is TGTGCCAGCAGCTCCGAGTACTATGGCTACACCTTC. Translation: CASSSEYYGYTF.

Concerning this clone: At one boundary the junction diverges from the germline segment, which might be a read error. The J gene is TRBJ2-1, the V gene TRBV5-4; 13 bases line up with TRBD2. Germline assignment: CDR1 SGHNT and CDR2 YYREEE (reference sequence). The CDR3 spans 14 residues. This CDR3 is CASSLDGLAGDEVF. CDR3 coding DNA: TGTGCCAGCAGCTTGGATGGACTAGCGGGGGACGAGGTCTTC.

This clone was detected only once. J is TRBJ1-5 and V is TRBV6-5, with D possibly matching TRBD1 (6 bases). CDR1 and CDR2 from the germline V gene are MNHEY and SVGAGI. The V end was cut by 2 bases, the J end by 15 bases, with 11 bases between. This CDR3 spans 11 amino acids. The chain's CDR3 is CASSYGGLVHF. DNA for the CDR3: TGTGCCAGCAGTTACGGGGGGCTCGTGCATTTT.

This clone has a handful of counts. The gene calls are TRBV5-1 and TRBJ2-2, with D possibly being TRBD2 (7 bases). CDR3 length equals 16 residues. V was pared by 4 bases and J by 6 bases, with 19 bases between. CDR1 SGHRS and CDR2 YFSETQ come from the germline V gene. In DNA form, the CDR3 reads TGCGCCAGCAGCCCTCGGGGGCAGGGAGGGGCCGGGGAGCTGTTTTTT. As protein: CASSPRGQGGAGELFF. Full variable domain (remainder filled in from reference TRBV5-1 and TRBJ2-2): KAGVTQTPRYLIKTRGQQVTLSCSPISGHRSVSWYQQTPGQGLQFLFEYFSETQRNKGNFPGRFSGRQFSNSRSEMNVSTLELGDSALYLCASSPRGQGGAGELFFGEGSRLTVL.

The chain has TRBV7-8 and TRBJ2-7; 8 bases are a match to TRBD1. J was trimmed by 0 bases and V by 4 bases; bases with no gene match: 8. This CDR3 contains 16 residues. Germline assignment: CDR1 SGHVS and CDR2 FQNEAQ. The CDR3 nucleotides are TGTGCCAGCAGCTCCCAGGGACAGGAGAGCTCCTACGAGCAGTACTTC. It yields the protein CASSSQGQESSYEQYF.

This chain uses TRBV7-2 with TRBJ2-5; 12 bases match TRBD1. The V gene end was trimmed by 4 bases and the J gene end by 5 bases; junction bases not matched to a gene: 8. The CDR3 consists of 16 residues. The germline gives CDR1 SGHTA, CDR2 FQGNSA. The CDR3: CASSSQGTGGWETQYF. CDR3 DNA: TGTGCCAGCAGCTCCCAGGGGACAGGGGGCTGGGAGACCCAGTACTTC.

Only one count was recorded for this clone. The CDR3 sequence: CASSPSTGPSYEQYF. The CDR3 nucleotides read TGTGCCAGCAGCCCCTCGACAGGGCCCTCCTACGAGCAGTACTTC. This rearrangement joins TRBV9 to TRBJ2-7; 7 bases align to TRBD1. The germline V gene has CDR1 SGDLS and CDR2 YYNGEE. The CDR3 runs to 15 residues. V was clipped by 4 bases and J by 0 bases; unmatched bases: 7.

The chain couples TRBV2 to TRBJ1-1; D remains unclear. The germline gives CDR1 SNHLY, CDR2 FYNNEI. Trimming cost V 6 bases and J 0 bases, with 8 bases left between them. The CDR3 loop spans 13 amino acids. DNA of the CDR3: TGTGCCAGCAGGAAGCAGTTGAACACTGAAGCTTTCTTT. Amino acids: CASRKQLNTEAFF.

The chain has TRBV7-9 and TRBJ1-2; D is ambiguous. V lost 0 bases, J lost 8 bases, and 13 bases lay in between. Germline V gene data show CDR1 as SEHNR and CDR2 as FQNEAQ (reference sequence). The CDR3 is 14 residues long. The CDR3 DNA is TGTGCCAGCAGCTTAGCGGATGGGGTAGCGGGCTACACCTTC. Residues: CASSLADGVAGYTF.

The genes are TRBV5-1 and TRBJ2-1, with 8 bases that match TRBD2. Germline V gene lookup returns CDR1 SGHRS and CDR2 YFSETQ. V gave up 0 bases and J gave up 4 bases; unmatched junction bases: 15. This CDR3 comprises 19 residues. CDR3 residues: CASSLEGGSGSWVYNEQFF. CDR3 in DNA: TGCGCCAGCAGCTTGGAAGGTGGGAGCGGGAGCTGGGTTTACAATGAGCAGTTCTTC.

The CDR3 nucleotides are TGTGCCAGCAGCGATAGTTCCTTGGATACGCAGTATTTT. Its protein is CASSDSSLDTQYF. The chain uses TRBV11-3 and TRBJ2-3, with D uncertain. Looked up from germline, CDR1 is SGHNT and CDR2 is YENEEA. Trimming stripped 5 bases from V and 6 bases from J, with 12 bases between. CDR3 length: 13 amino acids.